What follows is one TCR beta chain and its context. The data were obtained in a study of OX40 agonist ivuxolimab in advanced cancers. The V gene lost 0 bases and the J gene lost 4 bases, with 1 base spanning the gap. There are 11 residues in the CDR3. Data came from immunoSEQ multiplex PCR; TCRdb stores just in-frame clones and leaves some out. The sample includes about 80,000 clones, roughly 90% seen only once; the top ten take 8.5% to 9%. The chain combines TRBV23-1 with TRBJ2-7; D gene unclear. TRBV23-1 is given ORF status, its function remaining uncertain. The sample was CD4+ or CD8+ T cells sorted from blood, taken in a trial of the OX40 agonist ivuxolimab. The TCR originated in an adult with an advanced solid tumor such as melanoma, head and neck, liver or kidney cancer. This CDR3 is CASSQSYEQYF. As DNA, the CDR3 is TGCGCCAGCAGTCAATCTTACGAGCAGTACTTC.